This T cell receptor (beta chain) derives from a study of blood T cell repertoires in COVID-19. Study-wide background: From T cells, B-cell-depleted T cells, or PBMCs came the material, which was cDNA or gDNA.

V was clipped by 4 bases and J by 6 bases; unmatched bases: 12. Germline-derived CDR1 and CDR2 are SGDLS and YYNGEE. CDR3 size: 16 residues. The cohort comprised adults aged roughly 18 to 90 years residing in about 25 US areas. The data were produced by immunoSEQ multiplex PCR, yet TCRdb's version contains in-frame clones alone and is incomplete. This repertoire shows roughly 340,000 clones, 80% to 90% found once; its top ten account for approximately 1%. This clone showed up just once. This TCR derives from a man aged 18 to 29 who had recovered from COVID-19. The J gene is TRBJ1-1, the V gene TRBV9, with 10 positions matching TRBD1. The sample taken for sequencing was PBMCs or T cells enriched from blood (not recorded which). Here the CDR3 DNA reads TGTGCCAGCAGCTCCGACAGGGGGCGTTCGGGGGCTGAAGCTTTCTTT. It specifies CASSSDRGRSGAEAFF.